These T cell receptor beta chains were read from a single sample in a study of molecular identifiers for immune sequencing clone quantification. TCRdb ran MiXCR on the PCR reads and lists one entry per CDR3 protein. The data show some 580,000 distinct CDR3 sequences, roughly 23% seen once. Input material: naive CD8+ T cells from blood, with Jurkat cell RNA spiked in. All receptors derive from a human donor in good health. Some libraries in this study had Jurkat cell RNA spiked in. Each CDR3 is given without its conserved first and last residue.

v_call cdr3_length cdr3_aa
TRBV4-1 11 ASSSVYNSPLH
TRBV14 13 ASSQGGGMNTEAF
TRBV20-1 17 RDIETLEIGKIAKNIQY
TRBV5-6 11 ASSLVGSYEQY
TRBV30 9 AWSVQSEAF
TRBV4-3 14 ASSQEASSTYYEQY
TRBV9 13 ASSTWDRGDSPLR
TRBV21-1 14 ASSKRESYSNQPQH
TRBV27 12 ASSFGLGNYGYT
TRBV7-6 13 ASSLRQGRNTEAF
TRBV20-1 12 SAEREFMVHEQF
TRBV20-1 14 SALGGRPTFYNEQF
TRBV27 13 ASSPLAGVVDTQY
TRBV29-1 11 SVPGVSSYEQY
TRBV28 12 ASADTGLTDTQY
TRBV30 12 AWSVLGGRGELF
TRBV7-9 13 ASSLVSWSGNEQY
TRBV4-1 12 ASRGQSNTGELF
TRBV5-3 13 ASSLGQFVTGELF
TRBV6-5 13 ASSATSGVTGELF
TRBV7-6 13 ASSLNSGTEETQY
TRBV4-3 14 ASSQDPAATNEKLF
TRBV2 11 ASSDPEQETQY
TRBV27 11 ASRHLKQETQY
TRBV27 12 ASSLFWKNTEAF
TRBV21-1 15 ASSKDLGAVSKNIQY
TRBV30 11 AWSKIGGPEQF
TRBV9 13 ASTGGISGANVLT
TRBV5-1 14 ASSSGQGGVDTEAF
TRBV15 13 ASSRDRNSGTEAF
TRBV6-5 11 ASSWGGSYEQY
TRBV13 12 ASSQGPGNGEQY
TRBV5-1 12 ASSFSGGTYEQL
TRBV12-3/TRBV12-4 12 ASSLSRSGNTKY
TRBV12-3/TRBV12-4 16 ASTTTLAGGSYNSPLH
TRBV27 11 ASRGATNTEAF
TRBV14 13 ASSPGTGTTYEQY
TRBV21-1 14 ASSPSEGSLTYGQY
TRBV12-5 12 ASGLFGLQETQY
TRBV10-3 13 AISGLEIAVHEQY
TRBV9 13 PTSGGGAFTDTQY
TRBV25-1 15 ASSEPRTSGAEETQY
TRBV20-1 12 SARDESMNTEAS
TRBV30 10 AWSGQDLGMF
TRBV5-4 12 ASSFRASYNEQF
TRBV19 13 ASNPLPGGYNEQF
TRBV5-5 11 ASRLAGDNEQY